Listed here are 10 T cell receptor beta chains from one sample, sequenced in a study of spatial heterogeneity in lung cancer. The sample's time point: sample taken at primary tumor resection. Tumor, nontumor lung or frozen PBMC supplied whole RNA that was sequenced unsorted. TCRdb processed the 5' RACE reads anew with MiXCR; each CDR3 protein has one entry. The table lists about 48,000 distinct CDR3 sequences, approximately 5.3% of them singletons. Sample: PBMCs, taken at surgery. All receptors come from a male donor with early-stage non-small cell lung cancer.

This clonotype was detected ten times or more. The V and J genes are TRBV6-5 and TRBJ2-3, with TRBD2 identical over 12 bases. This CDR3 comprises 16 residues. Germline V gene sequence: CDR1 MNHEY, CDR2 SVGAGI. J gave up 2 bases and V 5 bases, and 5 bases lay outside the gene matches. In DNA, the CDR3 is TGTGCCAGCAGTCAAGGACTAGCGGGGACCACAGATACGCAGTATTTT. It is translated as CASSQGLAGTTDTQYF.

The table lists this clonotype with many counts. The chain is built from TRBV12-3 or TRBV12-4 and TRBJ2-3; no definite D call. The CDR3 spans 12 residues. Between the trimmed V and J ends, which lost 3 bases and 10 bases, there was a span of 11 bases. As DNA, the CDR3 is TGTGCCAGCAGTTTCGGGTACCATGCGCAGTATTTT. Translation: CASSFGYHAQYF.

This clonotype was recorded at least ten times. The chain joins TRBV10-3 to TRBJ1-1, with a tentative D call TRBD1 (6 bases). In germline, CDR1 is ENHRY, CDR2 SYGVKD. The CDR3 sequence is 16 residues long. V dropped 6 bases and J dropped 0 bases, with 17 bases sitting between them. The CDR3 region has the DNA TGTGCCATCAGAGCGGACGGGACATCTATGAACACTGAAGCTTTCTTT. This sequence encodes CAIRADGTSMNTEAFF.

This chain links TRBV28 with TRBJ2-5; TRBD2 agrees at 10 bases. The V and J ends lost 5 bases and 4 bases, in that order; junction bases with no gene match: 19. This CDR3 is built from 19 residues. Germline values: CDR1 MDHEN, CDR2 SYDVKM. The CDR3 DNA follows: TGTGCCAGCAGTCCTCTAGCGGGAGTTTATGTGGGGAAAGGAGAGACCCAGTACTTC. It codes for CASSPLAGVYVGKGETQYF.

This clonotype was recorded at least ten times. The genes are TRBV7-9 and TRBJ1-5; D gene uncertain. The CDR3 runs to 16 residues. V was clipped by 4 bases and J by 2 bases, with 15 bases between them. The germline CDR1 and CDR2 sequences are SEHNR and FQNEAQ (reference sequence). The CDR3 protein is CASSSSQGSGNQPQHF. As DNA, the CDR3 is TGTGCCAGCAGCTCCTCGCAAGGATCTGGCAATCAGCCCCAGCATTTT.

This clonotype was observed many times. J is TRBJ2-3 and V is TRBV20-1; D possibly corresponds to TRBD2 (6 bases). From germline, CDR1 is DFQATT and CDR2 SNEGSKA (reference sequence). The CDR3 spans 15 residues. V gave up 1 base and J gave up 2 bases, with 13 bases separating them. The CDR3 DNA sequence: TGCAGTGCTAGAGGGGTGGGAGGAGACACAGATACGCAGTATTTT. Translation gives CSARGVGGDTDTQYF.

The table lists this clonotype with many counts. This sequence joins TRBV7-9 and TRBJ1-2; 7 bases are shared with TRBD1. Germline loops: CDR1 SEHNR, CDR2 FQNEAQ (reference sequence). The CDR3 totals 14 residues. V was clipped by 5 bases and J by 7 bases; unmatched bases: 10. The CDR3 protein is CASSPRDRAAGYTF. CDR3 nucleotide sequence: TGTGCCAGCAGCCCCCGCGACAGGGCGGCTGGCTACACCTTC.

In this sample, this clonotype turned up many times. The rearrangement joins TRBV2 to TRBJ2-2, with TRBD2 matching 16 bases. V lost 5 bases and J lost 3; bases outside the gene matches: 9. The CDR3 extends over 19 amino acids. CDR1 is SNHLY and CDR2 is FYNNEI in the germline V gene. CDR3 residues: CASSPQGLAGGWDTGELFF. In nucleotides, the CDR3 is TGTGCCAGCAGTCCCCAGGGACTAGCGGGAGGGTGGGACACCGGGGAGCTGTTTTTT.

DNA of the CDR3: TGCAGTGCTAGGTATGGGGCAGGGAACACTGAAGCTTTCTTT. The encoded protein is CSARYGAGNTEAFF. J is TRBJ1-1 and V is TRBV20-1, with D possibly TRBD1 on 5 matching bases. Germline-derived CDR1 and CDR2 are DFQATT and SNEGSKA (reference sequence). V was shortened by 3 bases and J by 1 base, with 12 bases between the two germline ends. This CDR3 region has 14 residues.

Many counts were recorded for this clonotype. The CDR3, as DNA: TGTGCCAGTAGTATTTCCAGCAGCTCCTACGAGCAGTACTTC. Translated: CASSISSSSYEQYF. The chain carries TRBV19 and TRBJ2-7; D is undetermined. V gave up 3 bases and J gave up 0 bases, with 9 bases separating them. The CDR3 extends over 14 amino acids. Germline loops: CDR1 LNHDA, CDR2 SQIVND (reference sequence).